This TCR beta chain originates from a study of post-analysis software for immune sequencing data (dated by TCRdb to about 2015). About the study as a whole: The recorded disease courses included relapsing-remitting, secondary progressive and progressive-relapsing multiple sclerosis, and some patients had no subtype annotation. Patient repertoires were compared against roughly 12 previously published healthy control repertoires from donors aged about 6 to 28 years. A subset of samples was prepared in parallel using single-end sample barcoding, then pooled and co-amplified after Illumina adapter ligation.

Paper-wide results and their limitations: The multiple sclerosis patient group was slightly younger than the control group. Multiple sclerosis patients had significantly lower normalized Chao1 diversity than controls, a result that suggests substantial peripheral T-cell clonal expansion. Significantly higher frequencies in patients than in controls were found for a few TRBV segments, including TRBV5-6, TRBV5-1 and TRBV20-1. Direct clustering with F measure revealed strong co-clustering of samples prepared in the same batch, which led to a batch-effect correction.

The library was generated by PCR. The sequencer was an Illumina HiSeq 2500. Unique molecular identifiers were incorporated into TCR beta cDNA libraries to reduce PCR and sequencing biases. Per 1 to 10 million input T cells, some 500,000 cDNA molecules were obtained, such that each molecule approximated one T cell. Patient libraries were prepared and sequenced with the same protocol used for the earlier healthy control dataset. Within a given batch, samples were prepared together, multiplexed and sequenced on the same HiSeq lane. On the study's bioinformatics: MIGEC handled the raw barcoded reads, throwing out single-read molecular identifier groups before consensus assembly and CDR3 extraction. Clonotype tables were post-analysed with VDJtools, and diversity was normalized by down-sampling all datasets to the smallest sample size. To correct batch-related cross-sample contamination, repertoire overlap clustering matched CDR3 amino acid sequences but not nucleotide sequences. TCRdb trimmed the raw reads at Q25, called clones with MiXCR and kept productive beta chains. Each record represents a unique CDR3 protein, reported with the most common genes and DNA among its rows. These V and J calls are TCRdb output, not the study's own analysis. This sample comprises roughly 570,000 distinct CDR3 sequences, around a third of them detected only once. Approximately 6% of the sample goes to the ten largest clones.

A note on this clonotype: Its antigen specificity is not known. No clone much larger than this one lies a single base away; base qualities are absent.

Taken from the germline V gene (reference sequence), the CDR1 and CDR2 loops are LGHDT and YNNKEL. CDR3 length: 16 amino acids, cysteine to phenylalanine. This entry keeps only the CDR3 DNA: 48 bases, framed from base 1. Relative to germline, V is 4 bases shorter and J is 0 bases shorter, with 13 bases between their ends. TCR beta repertoires were profiled from peripheral blood of over 10 young patients with multiple sclerosis to demonstrate the VDJtools post-analysis software. The multiple sclerosis patients were children and adolescents between about 6 and 16 years of age. The receptor chain draws on TRBV3-1 and TRBJ2-1; the D segment is perhaps TRBD1 or TRBD2, each sharing 5 matched bases. Sequencing input: blood. The source is a girl under 18 with multiple sclerosis. The DNA is TGTGCCAGCAGCCGTAGGGACGCCCCCTCCTACAATGAGCAGTTCTTC. Its amino acids are CASSRRDAPSYNEQFF.